The 21 T cell receptor beta chains in this list originate from one sample, sequenced in a study of cytomegalovirus exposure and HLA in healthy donors. The PCR contained 60 Vbeta and 13 Jbeta primers. The data were produced by immunoSEQ multiplex PCR, yet TCRdb's version contains in-frame clones alone and is incomplete. Here the sample spans about 150,000 clones, roughly 84% being singletons. The sample comprised PBMCs. These receptors all stem from a boy younger than 10 in good health and CMV-seronegative.

The chain joins TRBV6-6 to TRBJ1-2; 8 nucleotides match TRBD1. This CDR3 contains 14 residues. CDR1 is MNHNY and CDR2 is SVGAGI in the germline V gene (reference sequence). The ends lost 5 bases at V and 4 bases at J; junction bases unmatched: 6. The CDR3 nucleotides are TGTGCCAGCAGTCCTCAGGGGGCGCGCTATGGCTACACCTTC. Protein sequence: CASSPQGARYGYTF.

V and J are TRBV5-4 and TRBJ2-1; D perhaps matches TRBD2 (6 bases). CDR3 length: 17 residues. Trimming cost V 1 base and J 0 bases, with 14 bases left between them. Germline lookup yields CDR1 SGHNT and CDR2 YYREEE (reference sequence). The DNA of the CDR3 is TGTGCCAGCAGCTTGATTAGTTTAGCGGCCTCCTACAATGAGCAGTTCTTC. Amino acid sequence: CASSLISLAASYNEQFF.

The chain is built from TRBV7-6 and TRBJ2-3; a possible D gene is TRBD2 (5 bases). Trimming pared 1 base from V and 0 bases from J, leaving 8 bases between. The CDR3 extends over 15 amino acids. The V gene's germline CDR1 is SGHVS and CDR2 FNYEAQ. CDR3: CASSLDGLSTDTQYF. CDR3 DNA: TGTGCCAGCAGCTTAGACGGACTGAGCACAGATACGCAGTATTTT.

The chain has TRBV6-5 and TRBJ1-1, with 10 bases lining up with TRBD1. The CDR3 covers 14 residues. J gave up 4 bases and V 4 bases, and 3 bases lay outside the gene matches. The V gene's germline CDR1 is MNHEY and CDR2 SVGAGI. The CDR3 bases are TGTGCCAGCAGTTCGGACAGGGGGGCCACTGAAGCTTTCTTT. Amino acids: CASSSDRGATEAFF.

The chain employs TRBV7-2 and TRBJ2-3; D may be TRBD1 (5 bases). Germline CDR1 and CDR2: SGHTA and FQGNSA. There are 16 residues in the CDR3. The ends were cut back, 2 bases at V and 0 bases at J, with 12 bases in the middle. CDR3 protein: CASSLTGWASTDTQYF. In DNA, the CDR3 is TGTGCCAGCAGCTTAACAGGCTGGGCTAGCACAGATACGCAGTATTTT.

There are a few counts of this clone. J is TRBJ1-1 and V is TRBV14, with D unclear. Germline CDR1 reads SGHDN; CDR2 reads FVKESK. Trimming cost V 8 bases and J 5 bases, with 9 bases left between them. The CDR3 runs to 11 residues. The CDR3 region is CASGRGTEAFF. CDR3 nucleotide sequence: TGTGCCAGCGGACGAGGGACTGAAGCTTTCTTT.

This chain uses TRBV5-1 with TRBJ2-7; 12 nucleotides line up with TRBD2. CDR1 and CDR2 from the germline V gene are SGHRS and YFSETQ. J was trimmed by 0 bases and V by 2 bases; bases with no gene match: 6. This CDR3 has 17 residues. CDR3: CASSLGRGLAGSYEQYF. DNA for the CDR3: TGCGCCAGCAGCTTAGGTCGGGGACTAGCGGGCTCCTACGAGCAGTACTTC.

The rearrangement links TRBV28 to TRBJ2-7, with 7 bases matching TRBD2. The J segment lost 12 bases and the V segment lost 4 bases, leaving 12 bases of the junction unmatched. CDR1 is MDHEN and CDR2 is SYDVKM in the germline V gene. This CDR3 region has 13 residues. Written as DNA, the CDR3 is TGTGCCAGCAGTTCAATGTCGGCGGGAGCAATGTACTTC. Amino acids: CASSSMSAGAMYF.

The genes are TRBV5-8 and TRBJ1-2; 8 positions agree with TRBD1. Losses at the gene ends were 4 bases for V and 5 bases for J; bases not matched to a gene: 7. The CDR3 runs 14 residues. Germline CDR1 reads SGHTS; CDR2 reads YDEGEE. In DNA, the CDR3 is TGTGCCAGCAGCCCGGACAGGGTGAGGTATGGCTACACCTTC. This codes for CASSPDRVRYGYTF.

V and J are TRBV29-1 and TRBJ1-1; a weak D match, TRBD1 (5 bases). Germline lookup yields CDR1 SQVTM and CDR2 ANQGSEA. The V end lost 7 bases, the J end lost 1 base, and 19 bases lay between the germline ends. The CDR3 is 15 residues long. The CDR3 DNA follows: TGCAGCGCTTATAACGTAGGGGTCCAGAACACTGAAGCTTTCTTT. Protein: CSAYNVGVQNTEAFF.

The chain uses TRBV11-2 and TRBJ1-1; D ambiguous. CDR1 SGHAT and CDR2 FQNNGV come from the germline V gene. The V gene lost 4 bases and the J gene lost 0 bases, with 12 bases spanning the gap. The CDR3 length is 15 residues. The CDR3 DNA is TGTGCCAGCAGCTCCCTGGCCGTAATGAACACTGAAGCTTTCTTT. Protein product: CASSSLAVMNTEAFF.

The V call is TRBV6-1, the J call TRBJ2-3, with TRBD2 matching 11 bases. This CDR3 has 18 amino acids. In germline, CDR1 is MNHNS, CDR2 SASEGT. Trimming took 3 bases from V and 1 from J; bases not matched to a gene: 9. The CDR3 here is CASSDIHLSGGGTDTQYF. The CDR3 coding sequence is TGTGCCAGCAGTGACATTCATCTTAGCGGGGGGGGCACAGATACGCAGTATTTT.

The chain uses TRBV6-1 and TRBJ2-7; 11 bases fit TRBD1. Germline V gives CDR1 MNHNS, CDR2 SASEGT. Germline trimming cut 4 bases from V and 5 bases from J; bases unmatched to any gene: 4. The CDR3 length is 14 residues. CDR3 protein: CASSAGTGGNEQYF. As DNA, the CDR3 is TGTGCCAGCAGTGCCGGGACAGGGGGGAACGAGCAGTACTTC.

V is TRBV9 and J is TRBJ2-5; 12 bases are a match to TRBD2. Germline V gene sequence: CDR1 SGDLS, CDR2 YYNGEE. CDR3 size: 16 residues. The J segment lost 4 bases and the V segment lost 4 bases, leaving 8 bases of the junction unmatched. The CDR3: CASSPILAGGPETQYF. The DNA of the CDR3 is TGTGCCAGCAGCCCAATACTAGCGGGAGGTCCAGAGACCCAGTACTTC.

This clone was recorded only once. The chain couples TRBV7-3 to TRBJ2-3; the D is unclear. The CDR3 contains 13 residues. Trimming shortened V by 5 bases and J by 5 bases, and 11 bases separated the two germline ends. Germline loops: CDR1 SGHTA, CDR2 FQGTGA. CDR3 region: CASSNLAEDTQYF. The CDR3 bases are TGTGCCAGCAGCAATCTGGCGGAAGATACGCAGTATTTT.

V gene TRBV10-3 combines with J gene TRBJ1-1; D not resolved. V lost 1 base and J lost 5, with 17 bases in between. Germline V lookup: CDR1 ENHRY, CDR2 SYGVKD. CDR3 length equals 16 residues. Written as DNA, the CDR3 is TGTGCCATCAGTGAGTTTCAGGCGGGCCGAGGGACTGAAGCTTTCTTT. Translated, it gives CAISEFQAGRGTEAFF.

The V call is TRBV9, the J call TRBJ2-3, with 7 bases aligning to TRBD2. J lost 0 bases, V lost 3 bases, and 7 bases had no gene match. This CDR3 has 16 amino acids. Germline CDR1 SGDLS, CDR2 YYNGEE. The CDR3 spells CASSAPSGGSTDTQYF. In DNA form, the CDR3 reads TGTGCCAGCAGCGCCCCCTCGGGAGGAAGCACAGATACGCAGTATTTT.

This clone was recorded only once. V usage is TRBV29-1 and J usage is TRBJ1-1; possible D gene TRBD1, 5 bases. Germline V CDR1 and CDR2: SQVTM, ANQGSEA. The CDR3 has 14 residues. The germline V and J ends were trimmed by 2 bases and 3 bases, with 13 bases remaining between them. The CDR3 protein is CSVELRGPDTEAFF. In nucleotides, the CDR3 is TGCAGCGTTGAACTTAGGGGTCCCGACACTGAAGCTTTCTTT. Full variable domain (missing parts from reference TRBV29-1 and TRBJ1-1): SAVISQKPSRDICQRGTSLTIQCQVDSQVTMMFWYRQQPGQSLTLIATANQGSEATYESGFVIDKFPISRPNLTFSTLTVSNMSPEDSSIYLCSVELRGPDTEAFFGQGTRLTVV.

The J gene is TRBJ2-5, the V gene TRBV2; possible D gene TRBD1, 7 bases. Germline V lookup: CDR1 SNHLY, CDR2 FYNNEI. The CDR3 is 18 amino acids. Trimming took off 2 bases at V and 0 bases at J, with 19 bases between the two ends. This chain's CDR3 is CASSEKGSAGGNQETQYF. CDR3 nucleotides: TGTGCCAGCAGTGAAAAAGGTTCGGCAGGGGGGAACCAAGAGACCCAGTACTTC.

The J gene is TRBJ2-1, the V gene TRBV27; D perhaps matches TRBD1 (6 bases). The CDR3 has 15 residues. The V end lost 6 bases, the J end lost 6 bases, and 18 bases lay between the germline ends. Germline V gene data show CDR1 as MNHEY and CDR2 as SMNVEV (reference sequence). CDR3 in amino acids: CASSPRTMGANEQFF. CDR3 DNA: TGTGCCAGCAGCCCCCGGACCATGGGGGCCAATGAGCAGTTCTTC.

The V call is TRBV5-1, the J call TRBJ1-1; TRBD1 might be the D (5 bases). V was cut by 5 bases and J by 5 bases, with 19 bases left in between. Germline V gene sequence: CDR1 SGHRS, CDR2 YFSETQ. The CDR3 length is 15 residues. The CDR3 region has the DNA TGCGCCAGCAGAGAACCGGGCTACGGGGGGACTGAAGCTTTCTTT. Translation: CASREPGYGGTEAFF.